This T cell receptor beta chain was sequenced for a study of T cells in Graves' hyperthyroidism and ophthalmopathy. The CDR3 runs 14 residues. Trimming cost V 2 bases and J 5 bases; bases outside gene matches: 6. Germline V gene lookup returns CDR1 SGHRS and CDR2 YFSETQ. Diagnostic decisions used clinical symptoms, serum thyroxine and TRAb, thyroid ultrasound and orbital computed tomography. RNA transcripts yielded amplified TCR beta CDR3 regions. The primer set for the first-round RT-PCR of the TCR CDR3 was HTBI. TCRdb ran MiXCR on the multiplex PCR reads and lists one entry per CDR3 protein. The sample carries fewer than 750,000 distinct CDR3 sequences, under 15% recorded once.

This clonotype was sampled from a woman between 40 and 55 years old with Graves' ophthalmopathy. V usage is TRBV5-1 and J usage is TRBJ2-5; 7 nucleotides agree with TRBD2. The source material was blood. This CDR3 reads CASSLLAPGETQYF. The CDR3 nucleotides read TGCGCCAGCAGCTTACTAGCGCCGGGGGAGACCCAGTACTTC.